This T cell receptor beta chain came from a study of blood T cell repertoires in COVID-19. About the research overall: Sites across the United States, Italy and Spain contributed samples from acute and convalescent COVID-19. The analysed material was cDNA or gDNA that came from T cells, B-cell-depleted T cells, or PBMCs.

Sequencing used immunoSEQ multiplex PCR; TCRdb keeps in-frame clones, though not all of them. The sample lists fewer than 500,000 clones; about 85% were seen once. The germline V gene encodes CDR1 SGHVS and CDR2 FQNEAQ. The CDR3 runs 17 residues. V lost 2 bases, J lost 7 bases, and 13 bases stayed unmatched. This clonotype originated in a woman aged 18-29 years with acute COVID-19. V gene TRBV7-8 combines with J gene TRBJ2-7, with 11 positions matching TRBD1. Sequenced: PBMCs or T cells enriched from blood (not recorded which). CDR3 DNA sequence: TGTGCCAGCAGCTTACGAGGACCGGGACAGGGGGACCAGGAGCAGTACTTC. Protein: CASSLRGPGQGDQEQYF.